This TCR beta chain is from a study of shared T cell receptors in the human thymus. The junction had 6 bases not matched to a gene; V was cut back by 1 base and J by 2 bases. The CDR3 sequence is 17 residues long. CDR1 is MGHDK, CDR2 SYGVNS, per germline. This clone was observed once. Libraries were prepared by immunoSEQ multiplex PCR; TCRdb keeps only in-frame clonotypes and omits some of them. The table has about 730,000 clones, roughly 85% seen once; the top ten hold over 0.008%. The same data also went into a second study, on human thymus T cells.

This TCR was recovered from a girl less than two years old with a congenital heart defect. The chain uses TRBV25-1 and TRBJ1-3; 9 nucleotides match TRBD1. Sequencing was carried out using thymocytes. The CDR3, as DNA: TGTGCCAGCAGTGAATGGGGGGACAGGGCAACTGGAAACACCATATATTTT. Translated, it gives CASSEWGDRATGNTIYF.